The 11 T cell receptor beta chains listed next were all sequenced from one sample in a study of metastatic and nonmetastatic thyroid tumors. With MiXCR, TCRdb reprocessed the PCR reads. The sample has approximately 31,000 clones; 15% to 20% are singletons. All patients were treatment-naive before thyroid surgery. The specimen sequenced was blood. These receptors all come from a female donor with papillary thyroid cancer or a benign thyroid nodule (not recorded which). Some clones in this sample may be carry-over from other donors' samples.

This clone has a count of ten or more. The rearrangement joins TRBV2 to TRBJ2-1; 8 bases map to TRBD1. Looked up from germline, CDR1 is SNHLY and CDR2 is FYNNEI. J was trimmed by 7 bases and V by 7 bases; bases with no gene match: 9. This CDR3 comprises 14 residues. The CDR3 spells CASKSGTGGNEQFF. For the CDR3, the DNA is TGTGCCAGCAAGTCCGGGACAGGCGGGAATGAGCAGTTCTTC.

The rearrangement uses TRBV11-1 and TRBJ2-3, with TRBD2 matching over 11 bases. This CDR3 is built from 16 residues. Germline CDR1 and CDR2: SGHAT and FQDESV (reference sequence). Losses at the gene ends were 5 bases for V and 6 bases for J; bases not matched to a gene: 10. Here the CDR3 reads CASSRISGRAVDTQYF. In DNA form, the CDR3 reads TGTGCCAGCAGCCGCATTAGCGGGAGGGCGGTCGATACGCAGTATTTT. The variable domain in full, completed from reference TRBV11-1 and TRBJ2-3, reads EAEVAQSPRYKITEKSQAVAFWCDPISGHATLYWYRQILGQGPELLVQFQDESVVDDSQLPKDRFSAERLKGVDSTLKIQPAELGDSAMYLCASSRISGRAVDTQYFGPGTRLTVL.

This clone rates as medium-sized. The chain employs TRBV6-2 or TRBV6-3 and TRBJ1-5; tentative D call: TRBD1 (5 bases). V dropped 0 bases and J dropped 7 bases, with 13 bases sitting between them. This CDR3 is 15 amino acids long. CDR1 is MNHEY, CDR2 SVGEGT, per germline. CDR3 sequence reads: CASSYSGELEQPQHF. In DNA form, the CDR3 reads TGTGCCAGCAGTTACTCGGGGGAATTAGAACAGCCCCAGCATTTT.

This clone has a count of ten or more. This sequence joins TRBV9 and TRBJ2-7; 8 bases line up with TRBD2. The junction had 8 bases not matched to a gene; V was cut back by 0 bases and J by 6 bases. CDR1 and CDR2 (germline): SGDLS, YYNGEE. This CDR3 region has 15 residues. The CDR3 reads CASSVAPSGSSEQYF. The CDR3, as DNA: TGTGCCAGCAGCGTAGCTCCTAGCGGGTCATCCGAGCAGTACTTC.

This clone was recorded many times. The chain links TRBV3-1 to TRBJ1-2; D ambiguous. The CDR3 extends over 19 amino acids. V lost 1 base and J 1 base, leaving 22 bases between the germline ends. Germline V gives CDR1 LGHDT, CDR2 YNNKEL (reference sequence). DNA for the CDR3: TGTGCCAGCAGCCAAGTAATTAGCTTCTCCACACCTGATAACTATGGCTACACCTTC. Translating gives CASSQVISFSTPDNYGYTF.

This clone was observed at least ten times. Here the CDR3 DNA reads TGTGCCTGGAGTCTTAAATGGTCGACGAGCTATGGCTACACCTTC. It encodes CAWSLKWSTSYGYTF. The chain carries TRBV30 and TRBJ1-2; D unclear. Trimming pared 2 bases from V and 4 bases from J, leaving 17 bases between. CDR3 size: 15 residues. Germline lookup yields CDR1 GTSNPN and CDR2 SVGIG (reference sequence).

This clone was found many times. V gene TRBV30 combines with J gene TRBJ2-2; no firm D call. Germline CDR1 and CDR2: GTSNPN and SVGIG (reference sequence). The CDR3 spans 14 residues. V shed 2 bases and J shed 1 base, with 8 bases lying between them. CDR3 region: CAWSLTLNTGELFF. In DNA, the CDR3 is TGTGCCTGGAGTCTTACACTGAACACCGGGGAGCTGTTTTTT.

This clone occurred many times. This rearrangement joins TRBV28 to TRBJ2-3; TRBD2 aligns across 11 bases. Trimming took 6 bases from V and 6 from J; bases not matched to a gene: 11. The CDR3 consists of 16 residues. CDR1 and CDR2 from the germline V gene are MDHEN and SYDVKM. CDR3 sequence (DNA): TGTGCCAGCAGGTCTGGGGTTAGCGGGAGGGCGGATACGCAGTATTTT. It yields the protein CASRSGVSGRADTQYF.

This clone was recorded many times. This sequence joins TRBV6-2 or TRBV6-3 and TRBJ2-4; D is possibly TRBD2 (5 bases). This CDR3 is built from 17 residues. Germline V gene sequence: CDR1 MNHEY, CDR2 SVGEGT. V lost 6 bases, J lost 0 bases, and 18 bases lay in between. CDR3 sequence (DNA): TGTGCCAGCAGGTCGCGTATCGGGATAAAAGCCAAAAACATTCAGTACTTC. It specifies CASRSRIGIKAKNIQYF.

This clone was counted at least ten times. CDR3 loop: CASSLDWGGPGELFF. In nucleotides, the CDR3 is TGTGCCAGCAGCTTAGATTGGGGGGGGCCCGGGGAGCTGTTTTTT. The chain employs TRBV11-3 and TRBJ2-2; possible D gene TRBD2, 7 bases. The CDR3 has 15 residues. Trimming shortened V by 0 bases and J by 6 bases, and 11 bases separated the two germline ends. CDR1 is SGHNT and CDR2 is YENEEA in the germline V gene.

This clone came up a few times. A read error is likely, as this CDR3 ends without the conserved phenylalanine or tryptophan. The CDR3 DNA follows: TGTGCCAGCAGCGACAGGCTAGCGGGGGAGCAGTTCCTC. Its translation is CASSDRLAGEQFL. The V gene is TRBV7-6, the J gene TRBJ2-1; 9 bases are shared with TRBD2. The CDR3 has 13 amino acids. The J segment lost 10 bases and the V segment lost 5 bases, leaving 6 bases of the junction unmatched. Germline CDR1 and CDR2: SGHVS and FNYEAQ.